This T cell receptor (beta chain) was sequenced in a study of early stage breast cancer tumors (dated by TCRdb to the late 2010s). Describing the broader study: Of the roughly 15 invasive breast tumors, 12 to 13 were found to be estrogen receptor-positive, progesterone receptor-positive and HER2-negative. About 70% of the 12 ER+/PR+/HER2- tumors were invasive ductal carcinomas, while the other four were invasive lobular carcinomas. On average, each sample had roughly 10-fold read coverage. A total of roughly 2.5 million templates, representing approximately 1,100,000 unique clonotypes, were detected across all samples.

Trimming costs V 3 bases and J 0 bases, and their ends lie 9 bases apart. Via the germline V gene, CDR1 is SQVTM and CDR2 ANQGSEA. The CDR3, from cysteine to phenylalanine, totals 14 residues. Only the CDR3 part of the read is kept: 42 bases, read in frame from the first base. The study profiled bulk TCR beta-chain repertoires in matched peripheral blood, tumor and adjacent normal breast tissue taken from over 15 patients with early-stage breast cancer. Before surgery, whole blood (roughly 5-10 mL) was collected into EDTA tubes and processed within 2 hours. Peripheral blood mononuclear cells were isolated by Ficoll-Paque centrifugation in SepMate-50 tubes. PBMCs were cryopreserved in around 90% FBS with approximately 10% DMSO in aliquots of roughly 1.9 to 4.5 million cells and stored in liquid nitrogen. Genomic DNA was extracted with the Qiagen AllPrep DNA/RNA Mini kit. Each sample was amplified in two independent genomic DNA replicates, using 0.5 to 0.65 ug for blood and approximately 1.6 ug for tumor or normal breast. Following the manufacturer's instructions, the ImmunoSeq Intro kit was used to carry out TCRB sequencing on genomic DNA. The multiplex PCR ran for 30 to 35 cycles using proprietary primers and spike-in control sequences for absolute quantification. Single-end 150-bp reads were used to sequence an 87-bp fragment spanning the CDR3 plus the flanking V and J genes. Seven samples, with two replicates for each sample, were multiplexed per lane of an Illumina MiSeq using version 3.0 chemistry. The original methods were these. Raw data were processed by the vendor's proprietary pipeline, with both replicates merged into one result per sample. Clonotypes were defined as productive rearrangements sharing the V-gene family, CDR3 amino acid sequence and J-gene segment. To compute clonality, the normalized Shannon entropy (Pielou evenness) of TCRB abundances was subtracted from 1. T cell density was estimated by dividing total templates by the number of input cells inferred from the DNA input amount. Recon was used with default parameters to estimate total repertoire diversity and clonality. A clonotype counted as tumor-enriched if its abundance in tumor exceeded 0.1% and was at least 32-fold higher than its abundance in normal breast. As stored in TCRdb, this immuneACCESS dataset retains in-frame rearrangements with V and J assigned. A fraction of the clones does not appear; measured against another copy, unresolved V genes explain less than half of the discrepancy, and the remainder lacks a known reason. The V and J calls and clone size come from that table; D and trimming were worked out from the DNA. The sample includes tens of thousands of clones, with over 65% observed a single time. Jointly, the top ten make up roughly 7% of the sample.

The research as a whole found: Chain pairing and functional markers such as CD4, CD8 and FOXP3 were not captured by bulk genomic DNA sequencing of unsorted cells. Repertoires from blood and normal breast were more alike than repertoires from blood and tumor, and in about 85% of the 16 patients, comparing each tissue with blood separated tumor from normal. Because the cohort was small, analysis by tumor subtype was not possible. Tumors showed about 2.4-fold higher T cell density and higher clonality than adjacent normal breast tissue. Enriched TCRB sequences shared across patients were mostly commonly generated sequences, unlikely to play an important role in the tumor microenvironment.

About this clone itself: Its target antigen remains unknown. Qualities for individual bases were not recorded, and no much larger clone is one base off.

The chain employs TRBV29-1 and TRBJ2-1; the D call could be TRBD1 or TRBD2, with each sharing 5 bases. Specimen: blood. This TCR was sampled from a person aged 55 to 75 with breast cancer. The bases read TGCAGCGTTGACAGGGAGCACTCCTACAATGAGCAGTTCTTC. Its protein is CSVDREHSYNEQFF.